What follows are 32 T cell receptor beta chains derived from one specimen sequenced in a study of T cells after posttransplantation cyclophosphamide. The repertoire was sequenced with immunoSEQ multiplex PCR; TCRdb's copy has only in-frame clones and lacks some. Of tens of thousands of clones listed, around 85% are singletons. Sampled 1 year posttransplant, controls received myeloablative marrow transplants, methotrexate and a calcineurin inhibitor. The input for sequencing was PBMCs, taken approximately 360 days after allogeneic stem cell transplant with calcineurin inhibitor and methotrexate. The receptors come from a female patient in her 30s who received an allogeneic stem cell transplant from an unrelated donor, was CMV-positive, and had acute and chronic GVHD. Some T cells here may be from the graft donor.

This sequence joins TRBV18 and TRBJ2-2, with 8 positions matching TRBD2. CDR3 length equals 16 residues. With V trimmed by 2 bases and J by 5 bases, 7 bases remained unmatched. Germline V gene sequence: CDR1 KGHSH, CDR2 LQKENI. The CDR3 protein is CASSPLPGLVTGELFF. The CDR3 DNA is TGTGCCAGCTCACCATTACCGGGACTAGTGACCGGGGAGCTGTTTTTT.

The V and J genes are TRBV16 and TRBJ2-1, with 7 bases matching TRBD2. There are 16 residues in the CDR3. V dropped 0 bases and J dropped 5; count of bases not matched to a gene: 7. Germline V CDR1 and CDR2: KGHSY, FQNENV. CDR3 residues: CASSQSWGGAHNEQFF. CDR3 nucleotides: TGTGCCAGCAGCCAATCGTGGGGAGGGGCACACAATGAGCAGTTCTTC.

This rearrangement joins TRBV6-1 to TRBJ2-2, with 7 bases matching TRBD1. This CDR3 contains 15 residues. Germline loops: CDR1 MNHNS, CDR2 SASEGT. V dropped 11 bases and J dropped 0; count of bases not matched to a gene: 9. The CDR3 loop is CAGEEGATNTGELFF. The CDR3 coding sequence is TGTGCCGGTGAAGAGGGGGCCACGAACACCGGGGAGCTGTTTTTT.

The V gene is TRBV5-1, the J gene TRBJ2-7, with TRBD1 matching over 10 bases. The ends lost 2 bases at V and 5 bases at J; junction bases unmatched: 7. Germline V gives CDR1 SGHRS, CDR2 YFSETQ. CDR3 length equals 15 residues. CDR3 in DNA: TGCGCCAGCAGCTTCGAAGACAGGGGGCTCAACGAGCAGTACTTC. Amino acid sequence: CASSFEDRGLNEQYF.

The V call is TRBV6-5, the J call TRBJ1-2; TRBD1 matches 7 bases. The ends lost 8 bases at V and 4 bases at J; junction bases unmatched: 4. Germline CDR1 MNHEY, CDR2 SVGAGI. The CDR3 is 12 residues long. Here the CDR3 reads CASGRDSYGYTF. In DNA form, the CDR3 reads TGTGCCAGCGGCCGGGACAGCTATGGCTACACCTTC.

In its sample, this clone was seen a few times. V and J are TRBV7-2 and TRBJ2-1, with a tentative D call TRBD2 (5 bases). The V and J ends lost 0 bases and 4 bases respectively, with 16 bases between them. The germline V gene encodes CDR1 SGHTA and CDR2 FQGNSA. CDR3 size: 17 residues. The DNA of the CDR3 is TGTGCCAGCAGCTTAGCTGCTAGCCTGAATTTATACAATGAGCAGTTCTTC. It encodes CASSLAASLNLYNEQFF.

This clone came up a few times. The chain is built from TRBV27 and TRBJ1-4; 8 nucleotides line up with TRBD1. The CDR3 consists of 16 residues. The germline gives CDR1 MNHEY, CDR2 SMNVEV (reference sequence). With V trimmed by 5 bases and J by 3 bases, 8 bases remained unmatched. The CDR3: CASSPYQTGANEKLFF. Here the CDR3 DNA reads TGTGCCAGCAGTCCATACCAGACAGGGGCTAATGAAAAACTGTTTTTT.

The rearrangement uses TRBV4-1 and TRBJ2-3; 11 positions match TRBD2. Germline lookup yields CDR1 MGHRA and CDR2 YSYEKL. Trimming took 1 base from V and 3 from J; bases not matched to a gene: 6. There are 17 residues in the CDR3. CDR3 sequence reads: CASSQVTSGKRTDTQYF. CDR3 coding DNA: TGCGCCAGCAGCCAAGTGACTAGCGGGAAACGAACAGATACGCAGTATTTT.

This clone was observed a handful of times. The CDR3 region is CASRGTPTYEQYF. CDR3 DNA: TGTGCCAGCAGGGGGACTCCTACCTACGAGCAGTACTTC. The chain is built from TRBV5-8 and TRBJ2-7, with D perhaps TRBD2 (6 bases). Germline CDR1 reads SGHTS; CDR2 reads YDEGEE. The CDR3 runs 13 residues. The germline V and J ends were trimmed by 5 bases and 2 bases, with 11 bases remaining between them. The full variable domain, with the rest looked up from reference TRBV5-8 and TRBJ2-7, is EAGVTQSPTHLIKTRGQQATLRCSPISGHTSVYWYQQALGLGLQFLLWYDEGEERNRGNFPPRFSGRQFPNYSSELNVNALELEDSALYLCASRGTPTYEQYFGPGTRLTVT.

The gene calls are TRBV6-6 and TRBJ1-5; the D gene is possibly TRBD1 (6 bases). In germline, CDR1 is MNHNY, CDR2 SVGAGI (reference sequence). The CDR3 is 15 residues long. V dropped 7 bases and J dropped 1 base, with 14 bases sitting between them. In DNA, the CDR3 is TGTGCCAGCACTGCACAGGGTTTAAGCAATCAGCCCCAGCATTTT. Amino acids: CASTAQGLSNQPQHF.

CDR3 sequence: CASGPSGYNEQFF. CDR3 nucleotide sequence: TGTGCTAGTGGTCCTAGCGGGTACAATGAGCAGTTCTTC. The chain joins TRBV12-5 to TRBJ2-1, with TRBD2 identical over 8 bases. From germline, CDR1 is LGHNT and CDR2 FRNRAP. The CDR3 has 13 residues. The V gene end was trimmed by 5 bases and the J gene end by 4 bases; junction bases not matched to a gene: 1.

This chain uses TRBV5-4 with TRBJ2-5; D gene unclear. The J call may be wrong; the DNA end is better matched by TRBJ2-7. This CDR3 has 13 amino acids. Germline V gene sequence: CDR1 SGHNT, CDR2 YYREEE (reference sequence). This CDR3 is CASTTPAVDEQYF. For the CDR3, the DNA is TGTGCCAGCACCACGCCGGCGGTCGACGAGCAGTACTTC.

The rearrangement links TRBV6-5 to TRBJ2-1; the match to TRBD1 covers 9 bases. Losses at the gene ends were 2 bases for V and 7 bases for J; bases not matched to a gene: 9. This CDR3 region has 16 residues. Germline CDR1 MNHEY, CDR2 SVGAGI. The CDR3: CASSYGGTGSRNEQFF. The DNA for the CDR3 is TGTGCCAGCAGTTACGGCGGGACAGGGTCTAGGAATGAGCAGTTCTTC.

The chain has TRBV4-1 and TRBJ1-1, with D possibly TRBD1 on 5 matching bases. The V and J ends lost 0 bases and 6 bases respectively, with 11 bases between them. This CDR3 is built from 14 residues. Per the germline V gene, CDR1 is MGHRA and CDR2 is YSYEKL. The CDR3, as DNA: TGCGCCAGCAGCCAAGAACCCAGGGATCCTGAAGCTTTCTTT. Translation gives CASSQEPRDPEAFF.

Only one count was recorded for this clone. This chain links TRBV28 with TRBJ2-7, with a tentative D call TRBD1 (5 bases). CDR3 size: 12 residues. CDR1 and CDR2 (germline): MDHEN, SYDVKM. V was shortened by 5 bases and J by 5 bases, with 10 bases between the two germline ends. The DNA of the CDR3 is TGTGCCAGCAGTACACGCAGGGACGAGCAGTACTTC. It yields the protein CASSTRRDEQYF.

This chain connects TRBV19 to TRBJ1-2; D not certain. Between the trimmed V and J ends, which lost 3 bases and 8 bases, there was a span of 16 bases. The CDR3 spans 14 residues. Germline V gene lookup returns CDR1 LNHDA and CDR2 SQIVND (reference sequence). CDR3 coding DNA: TGTGCCAGTAGTATCGGGTTTCGAGAGGGAGGCTACACCTTC. Protein sequence: CASSIGFREGGYTF.

J is TRBJ1-1 and V is TRBV10-2; 7 positions match TRBD1. The ends lost 8 bases at V and 3 bases at J; junction bases unmatched: 6. In germline, CDR1 is WSHSY, CDR2 SAAADI. The CDR3 totals 13 residues. CDR3 DNA: TGCGCCAGCCACAGGGGAGGTGACACTGAAGCTTTCTTT. Protein sequence: CASHRGGDTEAFF.

The chain couples TRBV2 to TRBJ2-7, with 11 bases matching TRBD1. This CDR3 contains 15 residues. J lost 7 bases, V lost 10 bases, and 15 bases had no gene match. Germline lookup yields CDR1 SNHLY and CDR2 FYNNEI. The CDR3, as DNA: TGTGCCACCCTTACGACCGGACAGGGGGCGTCTGAGCAGTACTTC. Translation: CATLTTGQGASEQYF.

The J gene is TRBJ2-5, the V gene TRBV7-2; D is undetermined. CDR1 is SGHTA and CDR2 is FQGNSA in the germline V gene. The CDR3 is made up of 14 amino acids. The germline V and J ends were trimmed by 0 bases and 7 bases, with 12 bases remaining between them. The CDR3 loop is CASSLAHAAGTQYF. The CDR3 nucleotides are TGTGCCAGCAGCTTAGCACACGCCGCAGGGACCCAGTACTTC.

V and J are TRBV5-1 and TRBJ2-1; 8 nucleotides line up with TRBD2. The CDR3 totals 13 residues. Germline CDR1 reads SGHRS; CDR2 reads YFSETQ. Trimming took 8 bases from V and 7 from J; bases not matched to a gene: 8. The CDR3, as DNA: TGCGCCAGTGGGGGACTAGGAGTAAATGAGCAGTTCTTC. Amino acids: CASGGLGVNEQFF.

The rearrangement joins TRBV6-5 to TRBJ2-7; TRBD2 is a possible D gene (6 bases). The CDR3 consists of 13 residues. Germline CDR1 is MNHEY and CDR2 is SVGAGI. V was shortened by 4 bases and J by 3 bases, with 10 bases between the two germline ends. The CDR3: CASSSLASYEQYF. The CDR3 bases are TGTGCCAGCAGTTCCCTAGCGAGCTACGAGCAGTACTTC.

CDR3 sequence (DNA): TGTGCCAGCAGCCCGCAGACAGGGGGCCTTGGCTACACCTTC. Its protein product is CASSPQTGGLGYTF. J is TRBJ1-2 and V is TRBV7-9; 10 bases match TRBD1. The CDR3 has 14 amino acids. Germline lookup yields CDR1 SEHNR and CDR2 FQNEAQ (reference sequence). Unmatched junction bases numbered 7, after V lost 5 bases and J lost 7 bases.

V gene TRBV5-6 combines with J gene TRBJ2-1, with D tentatively TRBD2 (5 bases). This CDR3 is built from 15 residues. Germline V CDR1 and CDR2: SGHDT, YYEEEE. Between the trimmed V and J ends, which lost 7 bases and 0 bases, there was a span of 14 bases. The CDR3: CASERTPSSYNEQFF. CDR3 nucleotide sequence: TGTGCCAGCGAAAGGACTCCCAGCTCCTACAATGAGCAGTTCTTC.

The rearrangement uses TRBV6-5 and TRBJ2-5; D perhaps matches TRBD1 (6 bases). Trimming stripped 5 bases from V and 7 bases from J, with 11 bases between. Germline CDR1 is MNHEY and CDR2 is SVGAGI. The CDR3 covers 12 residues. The CDR3 region is CASSRDRRTQYF. CDR3 nucleotide sequence: TGTGCCAGCAGTCGTGACAGGAGGACCCAGTACTTC.

This clone was counted between two and nine times. The chain combines TRBV12-5 with TRBJ2-2; D perhaps matches TRBD2 (6 bases). The CDR3 contains 14 residues. Trimming shortened V by 1 base and J by 6 bases, and 9 bases separated the two germline ends. CDR1 is LGHNT and CDR2 is FRNRAP in the germline V gene. CDR3 DNA sequence: TGTGCTAGTGGTTTGGGGGGGGTATCCGGGGAGCTGTTTTTT. Amino acids: CASGLGGVSGELFF.

The chain is built from TRBV5-4 and TRBJ2-1, with TRBD1 identical over 7 bases. The trim removed 4 bases at V and 5 bases at J, leaving 9 bases unmatched. Germline V gene data show CDR1 as SGHNT and CDR2 as YYREEE (reference sequence). The CDR3 runs to 15 residues. This CDR3 reads CASSTSGTANNEQFF. DNA for the CDR3: TGTGCCAGCAGCACCTCCGGGACAGCAAACAATGAGCAGTTCTTC.

On this clone: Compared with germline, one end of the junction differs, possibly owing to a read error. V gene TRBV15 combines with J gene TRBJ1-5; D remains unclear. Germline V gene sequence: CDR1 LNHNV, CDR2 YYDKDF (reference sequence). The CDR3 is made up of 15 amino acids. The CDR3: CAASPGIESNQPQHF. The CDR3 DNA is TGTGCCGCCAGCCCCGGGATTGAAAGCAATCAGCCCCAGCATTTT.

The gene calls are TRBV2 and TRBJ2-4, with TRBD1 as a possible D gene (5 bases). The germline V and J ends were trimmed by 8 bases and 0 bases, with 20 bases remaining between them. The CDR3 covers 17 residues. From germline, CDR1 is SNHLY and CDR2 FYNNEI. CDR3 sequence: CASSPRQSYLAKNIQYF. The CDR3 DNA reads TGTGCCAGCTCCCCACGACAGAGCTACCTAGCCAAAAACATTCAGTACTTC.

This clone was recorded a few times. The chain uses TRBV28 and TRBJ1-5; D is unclear. The CDR3 loop spans 15 amino acids. Trimming pared 3 bases from V and 3 bases from J, leaving 12 bases between. Per germline, CDR1 MDHEN and CDR2 SYDVKM. DNA of the CDR3: TGTGCCAGCAGTTTTTACGGGATCGCCAATCAGCCCCAGCATTTT. It specifies CASSFYGIANQPQHF.

The V and J genes are TRBV6-1 and TRBJ1-4; D is undetermined. Germline-derived CDR1 and CDR2 are MNHNS and SASEGT. The CDR3 length is 13 residues. Trimming left V 8 bases short and J 8 bases short, with 15 bases between. The CDR3 spells CASCFFGEEKLFF. In DNA form, the CDR3 reads TGTGCCAGCTGCTTTTTCGGTGAGGAAAAACTGTTTTTT.

The chain combines TRBV10-3 with TRBJ2-1, with D possibly matching TRBD1 (6 bases). From germline, CDR1 is ENHRY and CDR2 SYGVKD. The ends were cut back, 3 bases at V and 8 bases at J, with 8 bases in the middle. The CDR3 is 12 amino acids. CDR3 amino acids: CAISDRGDEQFF. The DNA of the CDR3 is TGTGCCATCAGTGACAGGGGCGATGAGCAGTTCTTC.

The CDR3 DNA is TGCGCCAGCAGCCAAGCAACAGGGGAAGGCTACACCTTC. This codes for CASSQATGEGYTF. This chain joins TRBV4-3 and TRBJ1-2; 7 bases are shared with TRBD1. V shed 1 base, J shed 8 bases, and the junction held 4 bases outside the gene matches. CDR1 and CDR2 (germline): LGHNA, YSLEER. This CDR3 spans 13 amino acids.